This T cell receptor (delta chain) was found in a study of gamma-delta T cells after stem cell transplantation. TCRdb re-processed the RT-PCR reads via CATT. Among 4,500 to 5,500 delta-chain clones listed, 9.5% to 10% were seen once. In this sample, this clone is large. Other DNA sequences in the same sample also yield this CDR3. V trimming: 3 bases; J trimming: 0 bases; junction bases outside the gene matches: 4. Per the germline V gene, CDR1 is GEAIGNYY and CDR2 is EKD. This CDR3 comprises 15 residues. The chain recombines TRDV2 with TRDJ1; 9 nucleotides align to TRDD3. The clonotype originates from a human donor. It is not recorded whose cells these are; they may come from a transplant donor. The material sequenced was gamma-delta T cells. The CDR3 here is CACDLLGEYTDKLIF. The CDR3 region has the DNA TGTGCCTGTGACTTACTGGGGGAATACACCGATAAACTCATCTTT.